Listed below are T cell receptor beta chains from one sample, sequenced in a study of T cells in tumors after PD-1 blockade. Sequencing used immunoSEQ multiplex PCR; TCRdb keeps in-frame clones, though not all of them. The data show around 50,000 clones, under 85% seen once. Sequences were derived from PBMCs, sampled before anti-PD-1 therapy. The source is a human donor with advanced basal cell or squamous cell carcinoma (not recorded which). CDR3s include the opening cysteine and the closing phenylalanine or tryptophan.

cdr3_aa	v_call	j_call
CASSPEANYGYTF	TRBV12-3/TRBV12-4	TRBJ1-2
CASSVKSRDTQYF	TRBV19	TRBJ2-3
CASSQEVGGRGQGGYTF	TRBV4-1	TRBJ1-2
CASSFGGQLGEQYF	TRBV5-1	TRBJ2-7
CASSEVGDGATQETQYF	TRBV2	TRBJ2-5
CASSIDGATTDTQYF	TRBV19	TRBJ2-3
CASSVTRGQGTNTEAFF	TRBV19	TRBJ1-1
CASGLVSLGQGDYETQYF	TRBV12-5	TRBJ2-5
CASSNLLTTTDTQYF	TRBV19	TRBJ2-3
CASSLVGTIDSYEQYF	TRBV7-2	TRBJ2-7
CASRPGGTGSYEQYF	TRBV6-5	TRBJ2-7
CASSLTTSVALHF	TRBV28	TRBJ1-6
CATSDPISSGEQFF	TRBV24-1	TRBJ2-1
CASSLDRGNSPLHF	TRBV5-5	TRBJ1-6
CASRSLRASGYEQYF	TRBV6-5	TRBJ2-7
CATSDHGMEQYF	TRBV24-1	TRBJ2-7
CASSAAQQLRETQYF	TRBV21-1	TRBJ2-5
CATSRDRRGATGANVLTF	TRBV15	TRBJ2-6
CASRPLGLAGGNYYEQYF	TRBV7-8	TRBJ2-7
CASSHRALTSEQYF	TRBV14	TRBJ2-7
CASWDLSSGNTIYF	TRBV19	TRBJ1-3
CSAIEAGDLLEQYF	TRBV20-1	TRBJ2-7
CASTPGPLAGDIDTQYF	TRBV19	TRBJ2-3
CASSQGGLEFRYTQYF	TRBV4-1	TRBJ2-3
CASSELSGPGELFF	TRBV2	TRBJ2-2
CSASSTGFPETQYF	TRBV20-1	TRBJ2-5
CASSEAPRTTYNEQFF	TRBV6-1	TRBJ2-1
CASRPPGDYNDEQFF	TRBV6-5	TRBJ2-1
CASSPWGNTEAFF	TRBV3-1/TRBV3-2	TRBJ1-1
CASSQRQGARDTQYF	TRBV19	TRBJ2-3
CASREGQGDYGYTF	TRBV5-1	TRBJ1-2
CASSEGLADNEQFF	TRBV2	TRBJ2-1
CASSETGVRAKNIQYF	TRBV14	TRBJ2-4
CASSIRFARGRGANVLTF	TRBV19	TRBJ2-6
CASAPLTSGANVLTF	TRBV6-5	TRBJ2-6
CSASISSGISMNTEAFF	TRBV20-1	TRBJ1-1
CASSLGINQPQHF	TRBV7-2	TRBJ1-5
CSVEGLGSTDTQYF	TRBV29-1	TRBJ2-3
CASSQGGLHSYNEQFF	TRBV4-2	TRBJ2-1
CASSLAMGEKLFF	TRBV5-1	TRBJ1-4
CASSVEGTGAGSPLHF	TRBV9	TRBJ1-6
CATSDSWTSGVTGELFF	TRBV24-1	TRBJ2-2